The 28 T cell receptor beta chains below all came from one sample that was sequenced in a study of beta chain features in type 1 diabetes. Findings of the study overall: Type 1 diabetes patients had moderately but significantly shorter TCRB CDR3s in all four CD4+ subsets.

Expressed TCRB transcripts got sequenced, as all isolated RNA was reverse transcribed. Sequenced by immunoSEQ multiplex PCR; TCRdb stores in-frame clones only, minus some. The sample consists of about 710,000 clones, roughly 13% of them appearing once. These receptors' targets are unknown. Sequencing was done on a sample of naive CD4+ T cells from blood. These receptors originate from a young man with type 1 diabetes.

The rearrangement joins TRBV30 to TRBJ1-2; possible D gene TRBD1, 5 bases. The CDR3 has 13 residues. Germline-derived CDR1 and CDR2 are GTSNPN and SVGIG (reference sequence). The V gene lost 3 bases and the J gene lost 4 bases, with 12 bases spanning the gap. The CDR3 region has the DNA TGTGCCTGGAGGGGGGACCTCGCCTATGGCTACACCTTC. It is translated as CAWRGDLAYGYTF.

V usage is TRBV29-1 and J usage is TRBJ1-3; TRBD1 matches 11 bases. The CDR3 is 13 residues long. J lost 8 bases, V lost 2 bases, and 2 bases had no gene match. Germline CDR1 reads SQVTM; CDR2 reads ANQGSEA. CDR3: CSVEPGQGDTIYF. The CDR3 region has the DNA TGCAGCGTTGAACCGGGACAGGGGGACACCATATATTTT.

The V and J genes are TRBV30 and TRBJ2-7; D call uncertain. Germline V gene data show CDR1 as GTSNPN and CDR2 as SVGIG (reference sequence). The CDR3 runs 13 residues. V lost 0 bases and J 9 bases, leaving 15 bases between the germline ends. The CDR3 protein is CAWSVPFGERQYF. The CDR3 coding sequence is TGTGCCTGGAGTGTTCCCTTCGGTGAGAGGCAGTACTTC.

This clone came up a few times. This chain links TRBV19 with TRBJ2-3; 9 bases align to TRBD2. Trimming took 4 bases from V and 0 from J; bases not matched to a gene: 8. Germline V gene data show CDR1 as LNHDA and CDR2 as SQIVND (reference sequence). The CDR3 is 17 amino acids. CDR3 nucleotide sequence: TGTGCCAGTAGTAGTCTAGCGGGGAGACCTAGCACAGATACGCAGTATTTT. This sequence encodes CASSSLAGRPSTDTQYF.

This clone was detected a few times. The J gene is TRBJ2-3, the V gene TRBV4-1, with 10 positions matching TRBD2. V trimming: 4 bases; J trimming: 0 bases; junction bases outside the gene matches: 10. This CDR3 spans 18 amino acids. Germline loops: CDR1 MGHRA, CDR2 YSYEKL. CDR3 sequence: CASSLQGLAFSSTDTQYF. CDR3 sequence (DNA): TGCGCCAGCAGCCTTCAGGGACTAGCGTTTTCTAGCACAGATACGCAGTATTTT.

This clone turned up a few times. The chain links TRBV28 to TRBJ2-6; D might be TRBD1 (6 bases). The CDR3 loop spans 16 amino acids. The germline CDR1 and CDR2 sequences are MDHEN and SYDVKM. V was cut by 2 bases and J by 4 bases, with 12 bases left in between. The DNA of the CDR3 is TGTGCCAGCAGTTTACTGGGGGCGGGCGGGGCCAACGTCCTGACTTTC. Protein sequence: CASSLLGAGGANVLTF.

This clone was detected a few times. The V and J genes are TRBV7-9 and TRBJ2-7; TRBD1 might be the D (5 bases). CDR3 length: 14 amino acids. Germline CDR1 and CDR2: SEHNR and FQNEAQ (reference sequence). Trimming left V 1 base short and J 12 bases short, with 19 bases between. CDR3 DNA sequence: TGTGCCAGCAGCTTAGTAGGGGTGAAGGGCAGACCGTACTTC. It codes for CASSLVGVKGRPYF.

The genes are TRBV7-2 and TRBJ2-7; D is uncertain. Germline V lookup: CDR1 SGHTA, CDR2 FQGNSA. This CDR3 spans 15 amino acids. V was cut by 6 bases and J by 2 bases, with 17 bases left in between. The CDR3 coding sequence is TGTGCCAGCAGTTTTCGTCCTAGTCCCCCCTACGAGCAGTACTTC. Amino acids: CASSFRPSPPYEQYF.

The CDR3 DNA is TGCGCCAGCAGCCAAGATAAGGGGGGGCCCCCAGATACGCAGTATTTT. Protein product: CASSQDKGGPPDTQYF. This chain uses TRBV4-3 with TRBJ2-3, with a possible D match to TRBD2 (7 bases). Germline CDR1 reads LGHNA; CDR2 reads YSLEER. The CDR3 spans 16 residues. V shed 0 bases and J shed 4 bases, with 14 bases lying between them.

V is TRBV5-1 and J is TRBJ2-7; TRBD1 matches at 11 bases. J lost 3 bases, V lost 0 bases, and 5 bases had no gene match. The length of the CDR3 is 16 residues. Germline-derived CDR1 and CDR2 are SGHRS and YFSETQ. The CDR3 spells CASSLAGDRGYYEQYF. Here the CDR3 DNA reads TGCGCCAGCAGCTTGGCAGGGGACAGGGGGTACTACGAGCAGTACTTC.

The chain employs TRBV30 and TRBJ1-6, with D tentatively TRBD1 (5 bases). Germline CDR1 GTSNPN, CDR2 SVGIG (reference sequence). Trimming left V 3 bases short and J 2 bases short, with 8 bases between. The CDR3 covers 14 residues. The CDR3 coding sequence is TGTGCCTGGAGACGGGGGGCCTATAATTCACCCCTCCACTTT. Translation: CAWRRGAYNSPLHF.

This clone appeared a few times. CDR3 in DNA: TGTGCCAGCAGCTTCTACACCGGACTAGCGGGGGGAGCAGATACGCAGTATTTT. Translation gives CASSFYTGLAGGADTQYF. The chain has TRBV11-2 and TRBJ2-3, with TRBD2 matching 14 bases. The CDR3 has 18 residues. Per the germline V gene, CDR1 is SGHAT and CDR2 is FQNNGV. J gave up 4 bases and V 3 bases, and 9 bases lay outside the gene matches.

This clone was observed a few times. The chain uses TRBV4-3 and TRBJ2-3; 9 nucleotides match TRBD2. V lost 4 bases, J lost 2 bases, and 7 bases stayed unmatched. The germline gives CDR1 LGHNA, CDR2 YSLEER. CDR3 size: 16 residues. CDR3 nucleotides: TGCGCCAGCAGCCTAATAGCGGGGGCACCCACAGATACGCAGTATTTT. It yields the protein CASSLIAGAPTDTQYF.

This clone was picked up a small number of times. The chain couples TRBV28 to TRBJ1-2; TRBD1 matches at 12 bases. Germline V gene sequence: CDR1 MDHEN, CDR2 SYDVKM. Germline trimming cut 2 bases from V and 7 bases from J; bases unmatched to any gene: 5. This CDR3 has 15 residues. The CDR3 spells CASSLPGQGAFGYTF. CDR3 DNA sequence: TGTGCCAGCAGTTTACCGGGACAGGGGGCATTTGGCTACACCTTC.

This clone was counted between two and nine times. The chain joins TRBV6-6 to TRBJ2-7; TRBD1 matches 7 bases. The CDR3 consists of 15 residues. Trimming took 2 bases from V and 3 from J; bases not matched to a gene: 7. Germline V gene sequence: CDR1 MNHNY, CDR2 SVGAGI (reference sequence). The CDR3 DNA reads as TGTGCCAGCAGTTACCGACAGGGTGGGGGCTACGAGCAGTACTTC. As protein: CASSYRQGGGYEQYF.

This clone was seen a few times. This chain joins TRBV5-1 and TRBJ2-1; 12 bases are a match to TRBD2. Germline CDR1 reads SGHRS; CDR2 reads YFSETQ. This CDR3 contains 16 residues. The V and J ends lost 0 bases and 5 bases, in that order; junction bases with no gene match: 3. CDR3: CASSLDGLAGNNEQFF. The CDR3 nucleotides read TGCGCCAGCAGCTTGGACGGACTAGCGGGGAACAATGAGCAGTTCTTC.

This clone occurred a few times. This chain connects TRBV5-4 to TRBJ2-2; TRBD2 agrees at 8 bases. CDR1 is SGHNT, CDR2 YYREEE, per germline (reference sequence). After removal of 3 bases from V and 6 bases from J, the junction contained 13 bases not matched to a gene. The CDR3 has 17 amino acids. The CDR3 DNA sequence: TGTGCCAGCAGCTCGGCCTCCGGGACTAGAATCGCCGGGGAGCTGTTTTTT. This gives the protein CASSSASGTRIAGELFF.

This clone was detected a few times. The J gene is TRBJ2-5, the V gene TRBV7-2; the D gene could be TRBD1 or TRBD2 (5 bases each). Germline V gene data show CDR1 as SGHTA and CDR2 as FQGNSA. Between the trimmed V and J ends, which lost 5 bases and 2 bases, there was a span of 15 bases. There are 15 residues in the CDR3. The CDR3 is CASSPSGAYQETQYF. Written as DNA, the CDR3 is TGTGCCAGCAGCCCCTCCGGGGCCTATCAAGAGACCCAGTACTTC.

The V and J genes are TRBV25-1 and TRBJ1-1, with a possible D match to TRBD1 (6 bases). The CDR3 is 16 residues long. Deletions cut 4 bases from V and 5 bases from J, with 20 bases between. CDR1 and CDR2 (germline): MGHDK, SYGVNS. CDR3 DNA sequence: TGTGCCAGCAGTGGCCGCGGGCAACGAGGGGGTACTGAAGCTTTCTTT. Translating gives CASSGRGQRGGTEAFF.

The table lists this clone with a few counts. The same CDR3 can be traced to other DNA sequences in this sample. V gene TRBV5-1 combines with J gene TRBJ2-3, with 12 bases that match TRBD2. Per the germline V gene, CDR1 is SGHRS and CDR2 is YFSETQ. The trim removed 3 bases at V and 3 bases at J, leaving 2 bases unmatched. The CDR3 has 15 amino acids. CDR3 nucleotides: TGCGCCAGCAGCTCCGGGACTAGCGGGACAGATACGCAGTATTTT. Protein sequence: CASSSGTSGTDTQYF. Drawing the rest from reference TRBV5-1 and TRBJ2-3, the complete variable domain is KAGVTQTPRYLIKTRGQQVTLSCSPISGHRSVSWYQQTPGQGLQFLFEYFSETQRNKGNFPGRFSGRQFSNSRSEMNVSTLELGDSALYLCASSSGTSGTDTQYFGPGTRLTVL.

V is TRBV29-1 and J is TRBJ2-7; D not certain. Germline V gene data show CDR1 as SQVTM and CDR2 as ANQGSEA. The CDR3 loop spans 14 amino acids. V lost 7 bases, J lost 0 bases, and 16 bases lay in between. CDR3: CSAAARLSSYEQYF. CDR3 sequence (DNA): TGCAGCGCAGCAGCTCGGTTAAGCTCCTACGAGCAGTACTTC.

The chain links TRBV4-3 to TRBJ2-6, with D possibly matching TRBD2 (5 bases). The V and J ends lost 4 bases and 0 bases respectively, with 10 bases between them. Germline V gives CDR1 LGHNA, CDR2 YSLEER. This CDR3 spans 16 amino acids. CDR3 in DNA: TGCGCCAGCAGCCGCGGACTGCTCTCTGGGGCCAACGTCCTGACTTTC. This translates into CASSRGLLSGANVLTF.

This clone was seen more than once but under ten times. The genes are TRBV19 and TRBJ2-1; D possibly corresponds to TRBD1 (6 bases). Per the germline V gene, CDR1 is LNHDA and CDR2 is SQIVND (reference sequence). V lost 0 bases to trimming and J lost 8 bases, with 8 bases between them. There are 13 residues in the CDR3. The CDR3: CASSIDRGDEQFF. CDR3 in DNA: TGTGCCAGTAGTATAGACAGGGGTGATGAGCAGTTCTTC.

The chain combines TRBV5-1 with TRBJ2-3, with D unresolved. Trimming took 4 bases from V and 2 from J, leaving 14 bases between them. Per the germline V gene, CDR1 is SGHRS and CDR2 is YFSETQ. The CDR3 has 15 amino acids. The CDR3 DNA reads TGCGCCAGCAGCGCTCAGGCGCACCCCACAGATACGCAGTATTTT. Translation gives CASSAQAHPTDTQYF.

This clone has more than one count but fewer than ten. In nucleotides, the CDR3 is TGTGCCAGCAGTTATGGGGATTCTCAGTACGAGCAGTACTTC. Its protein is CASSYGDSQYEQYF. This rearrangement joins TRBV6-5 to TRBJ2-7; D unresolved. CDR3 length: 14 amino acids. With 3 bases removed from V and 4 bases from J, the gap between germline ends came to 13 bases. Germline assignment: CDR1 MNHEY and CDR2 SVGAGI.

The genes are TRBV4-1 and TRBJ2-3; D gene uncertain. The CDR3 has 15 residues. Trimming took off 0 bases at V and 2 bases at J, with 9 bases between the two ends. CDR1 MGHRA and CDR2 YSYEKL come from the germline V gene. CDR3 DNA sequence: TGCGCCAGCAGCCAAGAGGGCTATTCCACAGATACGCAGTATTTT. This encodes CASSQEGYSTDTQYF.

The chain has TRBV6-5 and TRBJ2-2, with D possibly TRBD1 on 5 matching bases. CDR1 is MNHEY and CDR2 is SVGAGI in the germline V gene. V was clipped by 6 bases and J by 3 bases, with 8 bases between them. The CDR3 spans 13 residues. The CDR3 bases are TGTGCCAGCAGCAGGGTGGACACCGGGGAGCTGTTTTTT. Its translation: CASSRVDTGELFF.

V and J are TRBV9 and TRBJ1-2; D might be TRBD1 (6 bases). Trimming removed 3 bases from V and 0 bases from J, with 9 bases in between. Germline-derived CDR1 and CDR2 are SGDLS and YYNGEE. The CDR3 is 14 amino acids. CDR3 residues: CASSETGTNYGYTF. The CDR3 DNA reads TGTGCCAGCAGCGAAACAGGGACTAACTATGGCTACACCTTC.